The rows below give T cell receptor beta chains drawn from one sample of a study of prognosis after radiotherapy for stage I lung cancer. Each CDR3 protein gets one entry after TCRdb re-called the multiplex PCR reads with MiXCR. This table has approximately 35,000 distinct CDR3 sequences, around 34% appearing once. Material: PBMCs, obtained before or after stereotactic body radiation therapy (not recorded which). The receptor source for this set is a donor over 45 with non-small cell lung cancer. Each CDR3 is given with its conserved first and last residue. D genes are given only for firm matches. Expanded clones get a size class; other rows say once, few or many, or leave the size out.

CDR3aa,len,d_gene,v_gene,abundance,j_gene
CASSLDIPQGADTQYF,16,TRBD1,TRBV12-3/TRBV12-4,many,TRBJ2-3
CSAKGRSLGWQYF,13,NA,TRBV20-1,many,TRBJ2-7
CSAVGRDRVQPQHF,14,TRBD1,TRBV20-1,NA,TRBJ1-5
CASISYSSYTF,11,NA,TRBV6-2/TRBV6-3,NA,TRBJ1-2
CASRWDNQETQYF,13,NA,TRBV5-4,once,TRBJ2-5
CASSEFGTGNQPQHF,15,TRBD1,TRBV6-1,NA,TRBJ1-5
CSAGDRSTDTQYF,13,NA,TRBV20-1,many,TRBJ2-3
CASSRLSGPNHYEQYF,16,NA,TRBV6-1,many,TRBJ2-7
CAWSSGTGQNGFTGDLFF,18,TRBD1,TRBV30,NA,TRBJ2-2
CASSPPLNAGRWGYTF,16,NA,TRBV6-1,many,TRBJ1-2
CASRPGWGEEAEAFF,15,NA,TRBV6-1,few,TRBJ1-1
CAISESETNSNQPKHF,16,NA,TRBV10-3,NA,TRBJ1-5
CASIVTGGSGGYTF,14,NA,TRBV6-2/TRBV6-3,NA,TRBJ1-2
CASSLQGESNQPQHF,15,TRBD1,TRBV6-2/TRBV6-3,medium-sized,TRBJ1-5
CASSPQGGNQPKYF,14,TRBD1,TRBV27,NA,TRBJ1-5
CASTQEGSSYNEQFF,15,NA,TRBV5-1,many,TRBJ2-1
CASSYDRGPSYEQYF,15,TRBD1,TRBV2,many,TRBJ2-7
CASSGRPGTSGGPNTGELFF,20,TRBD2,TRBV5-1,many,TRBJ2-2
CSATPARAGFGTDTQYF,17,TRBD2,TRBV20-1,many,TRBJ2-3
CAGRDTPNTGELFF,14,NA,TRBV19,many,TRBJ2-2
CAISVGYSGWGQGRSTEAFF,20,TRBD1,TRBV9,once,TRBJ1-1
CASSPSGQGSYEQYF,15,NA,TRBV19,many,TRBJ2-7
CATPLVAQISNIQYF,15,NA,TRBV9,few,TRBJ2-4
CASSLGVYNEQFF,13,NA,TRBV12-3/TRBV12-4,many,TRBJ2-1
CVSSLPERDEQYF,13,NA,TRBV7-9,NA,TRBJ2-7
CASSLDPVGATNEKLFF,17,NA,TRBV5-4,NA,TRBJ1-4
CASSKGQQNTEAFF,14,TRBD1,TRBV5-1,many,TRBJ1-1
CATSEPISGGWDEQFF,16,TRBD2,TRBV24-1,medium-sized,TRBJ2-1
CASSRSRGNYGYTF,14,TRBD1,TRBV19,many,TRBJ1-2
CASRGQNNSPLHF,13,NA,TRBV25-1,many,TRBJ1-6
CASSAGGFYSEQFF,14,TRBD1,TRBV7-2,once,TRBJ2-1
CASSHAGTVNEKLFF,15,TRBD1,TRBV4-1,many,TRBJ1-4
CASSARQGGGTQYF,14,NA,TRBV11-2,many,TRBJ2-5
CASSWRRTSGQGEQFF,16,TRBD2,TRBV12-3/TRBV12-4,medium-sized,TRBJ2-1
CASSRGQTNTEAFF,14,TRBD1,TRBV6-1,few,TRBJ1-1
CSVTVSGANVLTF,13,NA,TRBV29-1,many,TRBJ2-6
CAISARGPSNQPQHF,15,NA,TRBV10-3,many,TRBJ1-5
CVSSVGVSARGYTF,14,NA,TRBV9,NA,TRBJ1-2
CASSELGYNSPLHF,14,NA,TRBV6-1,medium-sized,TRBJ1-6
CASSRHRGGGYTF,13,TRBD1,TRBV28,many,TRBJ1-2
CSAQGLAEETQYF,13,TRBD2,TRBV20-1,many,TRBJ2-5
CSAHTSGGVEQYF,13,TRBD2,TRBV20-1,few,TRBJ2-7
CAWSVQGYQETQYF,14,NA,TRBV30,many,TRBJ2-5
CASSLDGSLTDTQYF,15,NA,TRBV11-3,many,TRBJ2-3
CSAVGTSGRGETQYF,15,TRBD2,TRBV20-1,many,TRBJ2-5
CASSPYPDLGNTIYF,15,NA,TRBV18,many,TRBJ1-3
CASSLAGGPYEQYF,14,TRBD2,TRBV10-2,NA,TRBJ2-7
CASSTGDSPLHF,12,TRBD1,TRBV6-2/TRBV6-3,medium-sized,TRBJ1-6
CASSITGGGFQETQYF,16,TRBD2,TRBV19,NA,TRBJ2-5
CASRGPGPGAPLDF,14,NA,TRBV6-4,many,TRBJ2-7
CSASSRDEQYF,11,NA,TRBV20-1,NA,TRBJ2-7
CASSLGPGRTDTQYF,15,NA,TRBV27,few,TRBJ2-3
CASSLVGDTGELFF,14,NA,TRBV7-6,many,TRBJ2-2
CASIPRRTGGANEQFF,16,TRBD2,TRBV7-9,NA,TRBJ2-1